This T cell receptor beta chain was observed in a study of T cells after yellow fever vaccination. In the study overall: Any fraction with a low cell number was prepared using SMART-Seq v4 Ultra Low Input.

The study's findings and limits: Some clonotypes, a small share, were shared between CD4 and CD8 compartments. Bulk-population clonotypes that are abundant could appear as contaminants in FACS-sorted repertoires.

This clonotype has a handful of counts. What it binds is unknown. Germline CDR1 and CDR2: MNHEY and SVGAGI. V shed 5 bases, J shed 1 base, and the junction held 10 bases outside the gene matches. This CDR3 has 17 amino acids. TCRdb recomputed calls from the 5' RACE reads with MiXCR, one row per CDR3 protein. The sample shows 250,000 to 300,000 distinct CDR3 sequences, around 5.2% of them seen only once. This TCR came from a man aged 18 to 30 who received the YFV17D yellow fever vaccine. The chain carries TRBV6-5 and TRBJ2-3; 9 nucleotides align to TRBD1. Sequenced here: CD4+ T cells sorted from PBMCs, sampled on the day of the yellow fever booster vaccination. The CDR3 loop reads CASSPGQGRARTDTQYF. CDR3 DNA: TGTGCCAGCAGTCCAGGACAGGGGAGGGCTCGCACAGATACGCAGTATTTT.